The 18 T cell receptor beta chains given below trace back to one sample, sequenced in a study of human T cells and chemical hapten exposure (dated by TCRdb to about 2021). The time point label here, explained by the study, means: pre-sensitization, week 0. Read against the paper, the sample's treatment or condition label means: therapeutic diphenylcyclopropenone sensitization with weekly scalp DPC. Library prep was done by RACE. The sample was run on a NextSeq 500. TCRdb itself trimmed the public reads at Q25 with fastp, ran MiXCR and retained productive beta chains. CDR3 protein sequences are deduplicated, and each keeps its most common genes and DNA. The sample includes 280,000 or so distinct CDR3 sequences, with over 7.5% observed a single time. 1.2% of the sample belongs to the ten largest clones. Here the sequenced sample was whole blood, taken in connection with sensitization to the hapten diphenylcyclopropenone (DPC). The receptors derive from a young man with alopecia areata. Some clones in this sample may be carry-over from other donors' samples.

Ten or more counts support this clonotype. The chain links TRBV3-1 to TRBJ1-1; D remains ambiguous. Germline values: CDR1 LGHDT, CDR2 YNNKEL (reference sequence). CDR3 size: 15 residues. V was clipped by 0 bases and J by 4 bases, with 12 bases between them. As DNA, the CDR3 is TGTGCCAGCAGCCAAGACCTCGGGCTACTCACTGAAGCTTTCTTT. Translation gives CASSQDLGLLTEAFF. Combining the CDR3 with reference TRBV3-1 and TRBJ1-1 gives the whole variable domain DTAVSQTPKYLVTQMGNDKSIKCEQNLGHDTMYWYKQDSKKFLKIMFSYNNKELIINETVPNRFSPKSPDKAHLNLHINSLELGDSAVYFCASSQDLGLLTEAFFGQGTRLTVV.

The CDR3 nucleotides are TGCGCCAGCAGCTTCACGGACAGAAACTATGGCTACACCTTC. Amino acids: CASSFTDRNYGYTF. The chain joins TRBV5-1 to TRBJ1-2, with D perhaps TRBD1 (6 bases). V lost 2 bases and J 2 bases, leaving 10 bases between the germline ends. This CDR3 comprises 14 residues. In germline, CDR1 is SGHRS, CDR2 YFSETQ.

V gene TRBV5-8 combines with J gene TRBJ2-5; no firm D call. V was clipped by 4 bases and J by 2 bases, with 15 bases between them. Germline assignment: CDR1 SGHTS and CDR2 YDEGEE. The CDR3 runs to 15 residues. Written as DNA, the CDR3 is TGTGCCAGCAGCCCCAATCCGGGTATACAAGAGACCCAGTACTTC. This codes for CASSPNPGIQETQYF.

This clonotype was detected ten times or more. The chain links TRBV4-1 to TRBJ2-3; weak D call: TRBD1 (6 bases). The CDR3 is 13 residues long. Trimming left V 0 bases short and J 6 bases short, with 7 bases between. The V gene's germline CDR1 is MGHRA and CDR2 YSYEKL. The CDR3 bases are TGCGCCAGCAGCCAAGATCAGGGGGATACGCAGTATTTT. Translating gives CASSQDQGDTQYF.

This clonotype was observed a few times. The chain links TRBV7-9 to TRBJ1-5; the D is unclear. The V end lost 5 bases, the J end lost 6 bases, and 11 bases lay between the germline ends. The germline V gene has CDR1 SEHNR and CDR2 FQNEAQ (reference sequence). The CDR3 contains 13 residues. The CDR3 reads CASSEIGIQPQHF. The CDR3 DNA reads TGTGCCAGCAGCGAGATAGGGATTCAGCCCCAGCATTTT.

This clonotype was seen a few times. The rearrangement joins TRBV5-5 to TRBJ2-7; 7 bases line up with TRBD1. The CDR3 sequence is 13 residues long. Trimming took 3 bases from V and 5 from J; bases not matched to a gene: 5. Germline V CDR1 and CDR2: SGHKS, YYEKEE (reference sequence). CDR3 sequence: CASSSRTGDEQYV. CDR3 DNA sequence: TGTGCCAGCAGCTCCCGGACAGGAGACGAGCAGTACGTC.

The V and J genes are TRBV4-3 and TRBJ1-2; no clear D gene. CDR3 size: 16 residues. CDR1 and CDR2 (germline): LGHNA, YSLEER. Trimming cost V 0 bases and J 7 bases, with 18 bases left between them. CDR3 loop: CASSQDRPLGIGGYTF. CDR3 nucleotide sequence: TGCGCCAGCAGCCAAGATCGCCCCCTTGGGATCGGTGGCTACACCTTC.

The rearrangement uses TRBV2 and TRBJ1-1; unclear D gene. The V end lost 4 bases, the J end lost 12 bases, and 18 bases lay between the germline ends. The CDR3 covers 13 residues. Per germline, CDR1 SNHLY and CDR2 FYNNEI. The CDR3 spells CASSVRGASGSFF. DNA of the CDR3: TGTGCCAGCAGTGTGCGGGGTGCATCTGGGTCTTTCTTT.

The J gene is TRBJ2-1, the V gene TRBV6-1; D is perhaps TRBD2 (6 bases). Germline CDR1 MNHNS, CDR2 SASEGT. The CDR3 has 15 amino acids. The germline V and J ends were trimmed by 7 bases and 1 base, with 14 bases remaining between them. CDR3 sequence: CASTAGSRSYNEQFF. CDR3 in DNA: TGTGCCAGCACCGCGGGGTCCAGATCCTACAATGAGCAGTTCTTC.

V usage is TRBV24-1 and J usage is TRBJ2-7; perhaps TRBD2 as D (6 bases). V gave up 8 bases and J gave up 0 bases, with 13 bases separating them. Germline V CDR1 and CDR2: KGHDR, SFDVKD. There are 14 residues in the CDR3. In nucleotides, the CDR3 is TGTGCCACCATCTGCGGGGAAAGCTCCTACGAGCAGTACGTC. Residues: CATICGESSYEQYV.

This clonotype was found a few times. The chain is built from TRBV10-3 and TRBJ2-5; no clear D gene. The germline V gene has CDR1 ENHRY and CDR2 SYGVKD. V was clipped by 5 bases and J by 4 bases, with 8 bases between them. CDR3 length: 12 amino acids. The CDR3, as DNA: TGTGCCATCAGTCACACCCGAGAGACCCAGTACTTC. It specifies CAISHTRETQYF.

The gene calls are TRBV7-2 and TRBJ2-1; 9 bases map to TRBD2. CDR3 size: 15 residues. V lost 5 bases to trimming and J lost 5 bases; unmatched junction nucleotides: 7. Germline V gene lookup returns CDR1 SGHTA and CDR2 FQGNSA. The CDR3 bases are TGTGCCAGCAGCAATACCGGGACTAGCCACAATGAGCAGTTCTTC. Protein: CASSNTGTSHNEQFF.

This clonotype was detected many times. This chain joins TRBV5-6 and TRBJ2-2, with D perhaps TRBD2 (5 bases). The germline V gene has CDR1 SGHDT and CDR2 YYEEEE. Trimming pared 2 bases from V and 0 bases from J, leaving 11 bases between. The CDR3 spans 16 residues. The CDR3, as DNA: TGTGCCAGCAGCTTTAGCGCGCAGCCGAACACCGGGGAGCTGTTTTTT. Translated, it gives CASSFSAQPNTGELFF.

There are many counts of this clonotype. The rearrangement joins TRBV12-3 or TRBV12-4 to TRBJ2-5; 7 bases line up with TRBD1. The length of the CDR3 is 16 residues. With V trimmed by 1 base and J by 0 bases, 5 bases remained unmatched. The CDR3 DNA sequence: TGTGCCAGCAGTTTAGGCGGACAGGCGAACCAAGAGACCCAGTACTTC. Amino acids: CASSLGGQANQETQYF.

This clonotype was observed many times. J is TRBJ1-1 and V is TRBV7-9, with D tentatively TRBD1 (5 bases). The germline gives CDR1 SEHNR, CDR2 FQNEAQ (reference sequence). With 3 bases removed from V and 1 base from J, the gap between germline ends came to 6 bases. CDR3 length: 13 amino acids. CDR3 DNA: TGTGCCAGCAGCTTTACAGGGAACACTGAAGCTTTCTTT. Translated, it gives CASSFTGNTEAFF.

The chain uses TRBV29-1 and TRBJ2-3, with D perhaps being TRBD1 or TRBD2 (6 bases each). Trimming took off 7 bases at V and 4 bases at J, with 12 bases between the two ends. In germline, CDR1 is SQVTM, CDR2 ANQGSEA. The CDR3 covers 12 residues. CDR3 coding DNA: TGCAGCGCCGGAGGGGGGTCAGATACGCAGTATTTT. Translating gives CSAGGGSDTQYF.

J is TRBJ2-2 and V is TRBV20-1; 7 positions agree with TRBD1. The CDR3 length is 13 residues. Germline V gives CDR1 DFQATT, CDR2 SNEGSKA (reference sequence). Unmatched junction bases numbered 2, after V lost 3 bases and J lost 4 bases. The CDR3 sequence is CSASRGITGELFF. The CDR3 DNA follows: TGCAGTGCTAGCAGGGGGATCACCGGGGAGCTGTTTTTT.

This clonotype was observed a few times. The CDR3 DNA is TGTGCCAGCAGCTCCCCTCTGACCAGCTCTGGAAACACCATATATTTT. Its translation is CASSSPLTSSGNTIYF. The chain combines TRBV7-6 with TRBJ1-3; D unresolved. The CDR3 covers 16 residues. Trimming removed 4 bases from V and 0 bases from J, with 13 bases in between. Germline V CDR1 and CDR2: SGHVS, FNYEAQ.